These 3 T cell receptor beta chains share one sample of origin, sequenced in a study of blood T cell repertoires in COVID-19 (dated by TCRdb to 2020 to 2021). The library relied on the immunoSEQ multiplex PCR assay. Imported from immuneACCESS, the table was reduced by TCRdb to in-frame sequences with V and J called. These copies leave out some clones; in studies compared against another copy, an unresolved V gene accounts for under half, and the cause of the remainder is not known. This sample lists 250,000 to 300,000 clones; around 86% were detected once. The ten largest make up around 2% of the sample. The sequencing input was peripheral blood. Receptors originate from a man aged 50 or older with acute or convalescent COVID-19.

The chain uses TRBV7-9 and TRBJ1-6; 8 bases align to TRBD1. Germline loops: CDR1 SEHNR, CDR2 FQNEAQ (reference sequence). CDR3 length equals 14 residues. After removal of 4 bases from V and 10 bases from J, the junction contained 6 bases not matched to a gene. CDR3 sequence: CASSSKDRVSPLHF. CDR3 nucleotides: TGTGCCAGCAGCTCCAAGGACAGGGTCTCACCCCTCCACTTT.

The J gene is TRBJ1-1, the V gene TRBV5-5; TRBD1 might be the D (5 bases). Germline loops: CDR1 SGHKS, CDR2 YYEKEE (reference sequence). V was trimmed by 1 base and J by 7 bases, leaving 8 bases between them. CDR3 size: 12 residues. The CDR3 region has the DNA TGTGCCAGCAGCTTGTGGGGGGGTGAAGCTTTCTTT. Amino acid sequence: CASSLWGGEAFF.

V gene TRBV12-3 or TRBV12-4 combines with J gene TRBJ1-3, with D tentatively TRBD1 (5 bases). Trimming left V 4 bases short and J 9 bases short, with 13 bases between. The CDR3 extends over 13 amino acids. The CDR3 DNA reads TGTGCCAGCAGTTGGACCCTGGGGGGCACCATATATTTT. Protein: CASSWTLGGTIYF.